This T cell receptor (beta chain) was captured in a study of beta chain features in type 1 diabetes. Study-level findings and limits: An over-representation of cells with high TCR expression could result from cDNA sequencing. Within the patient group, naive, central memory and Treg TCRB repertoires appeared more similar to each other than within healthy donors. Type 1 diabetes patients showed a moderate but significant shortening of TCRB CDR3s in all four CD4+ subsets.

The CDR3 totals 16 residues. Trimming took 1 base from V and 7 from J; bases not matched to a gene: 6. Germline CDR1 SGHTA, CDR2 FQGNSA. This clone has just a few counts. Its specificity is unknown. The study reverse transcribed the entire isolated RNA, so it sequenced expressed TCRB transcripts. Sequencing was performed with immunoSEQ multiplex PCR; in TCRdb, only in-frame clones are kept and a portion is missing. The sample yields some 160,000 clones, 7.5% to 9.5% seen once. The rearrangement joins TRBV7-2 to TRBJ2-1; 11 positions match TRBD1. This TCR derives from a woman between 18 and 29 years old with type 1 diabetes. Sequencing was done on a sample of central memory CD4+ T cells from blood. CDR3 loop: CASSLGLGQGGNEQFF. CDR3 in DNA: TGTGCCAGCAGCTTAGGCTTGGGACAGGGGGGGAATGAGCAGTTCTTC.